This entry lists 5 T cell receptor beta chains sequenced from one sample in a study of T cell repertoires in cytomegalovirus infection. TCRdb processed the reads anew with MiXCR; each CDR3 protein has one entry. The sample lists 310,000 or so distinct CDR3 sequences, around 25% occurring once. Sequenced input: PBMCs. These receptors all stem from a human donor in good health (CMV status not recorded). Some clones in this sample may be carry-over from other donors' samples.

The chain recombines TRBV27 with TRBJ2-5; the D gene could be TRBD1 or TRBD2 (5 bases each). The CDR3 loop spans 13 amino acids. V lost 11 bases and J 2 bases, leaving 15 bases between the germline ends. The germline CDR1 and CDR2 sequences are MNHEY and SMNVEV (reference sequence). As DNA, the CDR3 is TGTGCCGTCGGGACGGGTCTTCAAGAGACCCAGTACTTC. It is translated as CAVGTGLQETQYF.

CDR3 in amino acids: CASSLGGRGVFNEQFF. As DNA, the CDR3 is TGTGCCAGCAGCTTAGGAGGGCGGGGGGTCTTCAATGAGCAGTTCTTC. V is TRBV7-2 and J is TRBJ2-1; TRBD2 aligns across 8 bases. The ends lost 1 base at V and 6 bases at J; junction bases unmatched: 8. The CDR3 is made up of 16 amino acids. The germline gives CDR1 SGHTA, CDR2 FQGNSA.

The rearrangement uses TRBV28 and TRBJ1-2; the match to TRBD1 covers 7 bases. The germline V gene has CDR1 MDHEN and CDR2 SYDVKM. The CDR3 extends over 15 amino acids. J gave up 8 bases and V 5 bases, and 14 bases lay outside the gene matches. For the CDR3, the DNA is TGTGCCAGCAGTCACATACAGGGGACGGACTTGGGCTACACCTTC. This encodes CASSHIQGTDLGYTF.

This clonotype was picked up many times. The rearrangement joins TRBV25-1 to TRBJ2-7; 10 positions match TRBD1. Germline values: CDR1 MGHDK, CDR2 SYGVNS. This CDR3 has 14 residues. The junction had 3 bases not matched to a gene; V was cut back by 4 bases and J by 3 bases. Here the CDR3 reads CASSADRGYYEQYF. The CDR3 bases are TGTGCCAGCAGTGCGGACAGGGGGTACTACGAGCAGTACTTC.

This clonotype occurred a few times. DNA of the CDR3: TGCAGCGTCCAACTAGCGGAAAGGGACGAGCAGTACTTC. Protein sequence: CSVQLAERDEQYF. V gene TRBV29-1 combines with J gene TRBJ2-7, with TRBD2 matching over 8 bases. CDR3 length: 13 residues. Unmatched junction bases numbered 9, after V lost 6 bases and J lost 5 bases. Germline V gives CDR1 SQVTM, CDR2 ANQGSEA.